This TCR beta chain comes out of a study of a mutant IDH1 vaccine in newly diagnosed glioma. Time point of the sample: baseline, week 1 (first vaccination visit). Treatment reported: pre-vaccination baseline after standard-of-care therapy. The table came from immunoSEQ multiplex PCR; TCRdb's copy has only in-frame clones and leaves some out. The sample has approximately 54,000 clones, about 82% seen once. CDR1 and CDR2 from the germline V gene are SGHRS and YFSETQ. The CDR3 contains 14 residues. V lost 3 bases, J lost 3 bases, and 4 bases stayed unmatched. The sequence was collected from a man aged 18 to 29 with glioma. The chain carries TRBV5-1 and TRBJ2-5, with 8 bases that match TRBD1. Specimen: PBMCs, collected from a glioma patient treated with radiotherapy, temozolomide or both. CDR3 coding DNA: TGCGCCAGCAGCTCGGGACAGGTTAAAGAGACCCAGTACTTC. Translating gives CASSSGQVKETQYF.